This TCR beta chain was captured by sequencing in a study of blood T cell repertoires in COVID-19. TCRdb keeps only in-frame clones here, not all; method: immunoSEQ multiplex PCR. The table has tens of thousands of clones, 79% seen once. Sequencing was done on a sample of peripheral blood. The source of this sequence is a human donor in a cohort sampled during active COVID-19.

CDR3 nucleotide sequence: TGTGCCAGCAGCTTAGCGTGCCAGGGGGCTGGGGCCAACGTCCTGACTTTC. Protein sequence: CASSLACQGAGANVLTF. The gene calls are TRBV7-9 and TRBJ2-6, with 7 bases matching TRBD1. Germline V gene data show CDR1 as SEHNR and CDR2 as FQNEAQ (reference sequence). J gave up 2 bases and V 0 bases, and 4 bases lay outside the gene matches. The CDR3 runs 17 residues. The entire variable domain, with the rest obtained from reference TRBV7-9 and TRBJ2-6, is as follows: DTGVSQNPRHKITKRGQNVTFRCDPISEHNRLYWYRQTLGQGPEFLTYFQNEAQLEKSRLLSDRFSAERPKGSFSTLEIQRTEQGDSAMYLCASSLACQGAGANVLTFGAGSRLTVL.